This TCR beta chain was obtained from a study of OX40 agonist ivuxolimab in advanced cancers. Study information: From about 23 to 85 years was the age range, with a mean of about 54 years, and roughly 80% were male. Study-wide results and caveats: At doses 0.1 to 3.0 mg/kg, CD4+ and CD8+ clones expanded. CD4+ T cells averaged fewer expanded clones than CD8+ T cells.

Produced via immunoSEQ multiplex PCR; TCRdb's table is partial and in-frame only. The sample contains approximately 77,000 clones, 90% of which appear only once. CDR1 is MDHEN, CDR2 SYDVKM, per germline. With 7 bases removed from V and 2 bases from J, the gap between germline ends came to 15 bases. The CDR3 runs 15 residues. Concerning this clone: Its antigen is not known.

This specimen was CD4+ or CD8+ T cells sorted from blood, taken in a trial of the OX40 agonist ivuxolimab. The chain has TRBV28 and TRBJ1-5, with D tentatively TRBD1 (6 bases). This sequence originates from an adult with an advanced solid tumor such as melanoma, head and neck, liver or kidney cancer. CDR3 nucleotide sequence: TGTGCCAGCACCGATACAGGGTGGCGCAATCAGCCCCAGCATTTT. Translation: CASTDTGWRNQPQHF.